This T cell receptor (beta chain) is drawn from a study of blood T cells in healthy people across ages. Whole-study context: T cells yielded about one barcoded beta molecule per two cells through template switching. Study findings and constraints: Roughly linearly, TCR beta diversity per million T cells fell as age increased. Donor CMV status was unknown, possibly confounding expanded clonotype changes.

A second PCR of roughly 7 to 11 cycles used a sample-barcoded 5' primer and a J-beta primer mix. MiXCR was run by TCRdb on the 5' RACE reads, yielding one entry per CDR3 protein. The table records over a million distinct CDR3 sequences, under 55% of them present only once. Notes on this clonotype: Antigen: not known.

The receptor was isolated from a woman under 30 in good health. The source material was blood.

The CDR3 loop is CASSPYPGTHCEQFF. CDR3 nucleotides: TGCGCCAGCAGCCCATATCCCGGGACTCATTGTGAGCAGTTCTTC. The chain joins TRBV4-3 to TRBJ2-1, with D perhaps TRBD2 (6 bases). V was shortened by 4 bases and J by 9 bases, with 19 bases between the two germline ends. The CDR3 is made up of 15 amino acids. Germline V gene sequence: CDR1 LGHNA, CDR2 YSLEER.